This TCR beta chain was captured in a study of CD8 T cells in ankylosing spondylitis. General study findings and limits: Blood from ankylosing spondylitis patients appeared to carry a characteristic eight-variant TCR beta motif.

Germline V gives CDR1 SGHTA, CDR2 FQGTGA. Losses at the gene ends were 8 bases for V and 10 bases for J; bases not matched to a gene: 8. The CDR3 sequence is 13 residues long. MiXCR, run by TCRdb on the 5' RACE reads, gives a single entry per CDR3 protein. The sample records 700,000 or so distinct CDR3 sequences, 15% to 20% being singletons. Remarks on this clonotype: Its antigen is unknown.

The chain uses TRBV7-3 and TRBJ1-6; the match to TRBD1 covers 7 bases. The source of this sequence is a male donor with ankylosing spondylitis. The sample taken for sequencing was blood, either unsorted or a sorted T cell fraction (not recorded which). The CDR3 nucleotides read TGTGCCAGCTCAACTTGGACAGGATCACCCCTCCACTTT. Protein: CASSTWTGSPLHF.